This T cell receptor (beta chain) was observed in a study of cytomegalovirus exposure and HLA in healthy donors. Study background: The use of the same platform for the roughly 130 validation repertoires and the 550 to 850 first-cohort repertoires was reported by a later analysis.

TCRdb keeps only in-frame clones here, not all; method: immunoSEQ multiplex PCR. The table records more than 140,000 clones, roughly 91% of them present only once. Findings of the study overall: Using the classifier, cytomegalovirus status was reportedly diagnosed with high specificity and sensitivity. A subsequent analysis found that TCR clusters from the first cohort also tended to co-occur in the approximately 130 validation repertoires, with about 94% of cluster scores above 0. A list of 150 or so TCR beta chains associated with cytomegalovirus was given.

With regard to this clone: Antigen specificity is unknown.

The V end lost 3 bases, the J end lost 4 bases, and 13 bases lay between the germline ends. This CDR3 is built from 14 residues. CDR1 is LNHDA, CDR2 SQIVND, per germline (reference sequence). Sequencing was performed on PBMCs. The chain joins TRBV19 to TRBJ2-7; a weak D match, TRBD1 (5 bases). The origin of this receptor is a woman aged 18-29 years in good health and CMV-seropositive. CDR3 residues: CASSIPGNGYEQYF. CDR3 nucleotides: TGTGCCAGTAGTATCCCAGGGAATGGTTACGAGCAGTACTTC.